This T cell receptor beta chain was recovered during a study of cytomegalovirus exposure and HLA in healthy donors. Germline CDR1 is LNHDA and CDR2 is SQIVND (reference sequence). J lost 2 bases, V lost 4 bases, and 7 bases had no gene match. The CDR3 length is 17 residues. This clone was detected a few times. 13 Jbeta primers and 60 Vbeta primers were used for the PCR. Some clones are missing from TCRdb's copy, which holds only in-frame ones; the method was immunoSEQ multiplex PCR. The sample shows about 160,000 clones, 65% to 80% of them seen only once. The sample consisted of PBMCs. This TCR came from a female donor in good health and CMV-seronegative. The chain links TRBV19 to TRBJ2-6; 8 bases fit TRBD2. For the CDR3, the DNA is TGTGCCAGTAGTAGCGGGGGGCTCCCCCCTGGGGCCAACGTCCTGACTTTC. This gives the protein CASSSGGLPPGANVLTF.